This T cell receptor (beta chain) was sequenced during a study of shared clonotypes between healthy human individuals. Across the study: Aged 18 to 49, the donors were a couple of women and three men. Points from the study as a whole: Donor clonotype sharing was expected to depend on sequencing depth. Only blood underwent sampling, and tissue repertoires likely differ.

TCRdb's copy holds only in-frame clones and misses some; the assay was immunoSEQ multiplex PCR. Of about 1.5 million clones listed, about 98% are singletons. With respect to this clone: Its antigen is unidentified.

V lost 1 base to trimming and J lost 0 bases, with 18 bases between them. Germline V gene lookup returns CDR1 SGHAT and CDR2 FQNNGV. This CDR3 is built from 19 residues. The rearrangement links TRBV11-2 to TRBJ1-4; possibly TRBD1 for D (6 bases). The source of this sequence is a man aged 25-40 years in good health. The sequenced sample was naive CD4+ T cells sorted from blood. Subset here: CD45RA+ positively selected. This CDR3 is CASSLGSGARLATNEKLFF. The DNA for the CDR3 is TGTGCCAGCAGCTTAGGATCAGGGGCCAGACTTGCAACTAATGAAAAACTGTTTTTT.